The sequence of this T cell receptor (beta chain) was determined in a study of patients with pleural tuberculosis (dated 2014 in TCRdb). V drops 3 bases and J drops 8 bases, leaving 16 bases in between. The germline V gene sets CDR1 to KGHDR and CDR2 to SFDVKD. Taken from cysteine to phenylalanine, the CDR3 has 15 residues. The entry retains the CDR3 DNA only, 45 bases that are in frame from base 1. This clonotype was found many times. The clone's antigen remains unknown. Per-base quality was not reported, and no clone a single base away is much larger than it. TCRdb names Illumina Genome Analyzer IIx as the instrument used. Using fastp at Q25 and MiXCR, TCRdb reprocessed the public reads and kept productive beta chains. Rows are combined by CDR3 protein, so each entry shows the most common genes and DNA. Within this sample are tens of thousands of distinct CDR3 sequences, with less than 9.5% of them counted one time only. About 16% of the sample rests with the top ten.

This sequence was found in a human donor with pleural tuberculosis. The chain links TRBV24-1 with TRBJ2-1; a tentative D match to TRBD2 spans 6 bases. CDR3 reads: CATSDAEGRRDEQFF. At the DNA level, the sequence is TGTGCCACCAGTGATGCGGAGGGCCGAAGGGATGAGCAGTTCTTC.